Listed below are T cell receptor beta chains from one sample, sequenced in a study of blood T cells in healthy people across ages. TCRdb passed the 5' RACE reads through MiXCR, listing each CDR3 protein once. The sample shows about 640,000 distinct CDR3 sequences, 45% to 65% of them seen only once. The source material was blood. The origin of the receptors is a man aged 60 to 69 in good health. Both conserved end residues are part of each CDR3. D genes are given only for firm matches. Clone size appears in some rows only: once, few, many, or a class for an expanded clone.

length: 16; J: TRBJ2-5; size: once; V: TRBV12-3/TRBV12-4; D: TRBD2; DNA: TGTGCCAGCAGTTTTGGGAGGGACCAGGTTCTAGAGACCCAGTACTTC; CDR3: CASSFGRDQVLETQYF
length: 15; J: TRBJ2-1; size: .; V: TRBV9; D: TRBD1; DNA: TGTGCCAGCAGCATCCAGGGGGCGCCCTACAAGGAGCAGTTCTTC; CDR3: CASSIQGAPYKEQFF
length: 13; J: TRBJ1-2; size: .; V: TRBV21-1; D: .; DNA: TGTGCCAGCAGCAATGGACCTCACTATGGCTACACCTTC; CDR3: CASSNGPHYGYTF
length: 14; J: TRBJ2-7; size: .; V: TRBV10-3; D: TRBD2; DNA: TGTGCCATCAGTGCTCTAGCGGGGAGCTACGAGCAGTACTTC; CDR3: CAISALAGSYEQYF
length: 15; J: TRBJ2-7; size: .; V: TRBV5-5; D: TRBD1; DNA: TGTGCCAGCAGCCCCCTCATGGGACAGACCTACGAGCAGTACTTC; CDR3: CASSPLMGQTYEQYF
length: 10; J: TRBJ2-3; size: .; V: TRBV6-1; D: .; DNA: TGTGCCAGCAACGGAGATACGCAGTATTTT; CDR3: CASNGDTQYF
length: 14; J: TRBJ1-5; size: .; V: TRBV6-1; D: TRBD1; DNA: TGTGCCAGCAGTCCCGGTACAGGGGTAAGCCCCGGGCATTTT; CDR3: CASSPGTGVSPGHF
length: 16; J: TRBJ2-5; size: .; V: TRBV20-1; D: TRBD2; DNA: TGCAGTGCTAGAGATCATAGCGGGGGAAGCCAAGAGACCCAGTACTTC; CDR3: CSARDHSGGSQETQYF
length: 13; J: TRBJ1-1; size: .; V: TRBV29-1; D: .; DNA: TGCAGCGTTGAAGCCTCCAAGAACACTGAAGCTTTCTTT; CDR3: CSVEASKNTEAFF
length: 15; J: TRBJ2-1; size: once; V: TRBV5-1; D: .; DNA: TGCGCCAGCAGCATCGCTCAGGGAGTAGGGAATGAGCAGTTCTTC; CDR3: CASSIAQGVGNEQFF
length: 15; J: TRBJ2-5; size: many; V: TRBV15; D: .; DNA: TGTGCCACCAGCAGAGATCTCGGCAGGCAAGAGACCCAGTACTTC; CDR3: CATSRDLGRQETQYF
length: 15; J: TRBJ2-5; size: .; V: TRBV4-2; D: TRBD2; DNA: TGTGCCAGCAGCCAAGATTGGGGGGGTGGGGAGACCCAGTACTTC; CDR3: CASSQDWGGGETQYF
length: 15; J: TRBJ2-5; size: once; V: TRBV9; D: .; DNA: TGTGCCAGCAGCGTCCTAGGCGTAGCCCAAGAGACCCAGTACTTC; CDR3: CASSVLGVAQETQYF
length: 12; J: TRBJ1-1; size: .; V: TRBV6-1; D: TRBD1; DNA: TGTGCCAGCGGGGACAGGTGGGCTGAAGCTTTCTTT; CDR3: CASGDRWAEAFF
length: 17; J: TRBJ1-5; size: few; V: TRBV20-1; D: TRBD1; DNA: TGCAGTGCTAGACGAGACAGGGGTTCCGTGCGCAATCAGCCCCAGCATTTT; CDR3: CSARRDRGSVRNQPQHF
length: 14; J: TRBJ1-1; size: .; V: TRBV25-1; D: .; DNA: TGTGCCAGCAGCCCAGGCGTCTTGGACACTGAAGCTTTCTTT; CDR3: CASSPGVLDTEAFF
length: 14; J: TRBJ2-3; size: .; V: TRBV7-9; D: .; DNA: TGTGCCAGCAGCAAACTAGCTGTAGCAGATACGCAGTATTTT; CDR3: CASSKLAVADTQYF
length: 13; J: TRBJ1-6; size: once; V: TRBV9; D: .; DNA: TGTGCCAGCAGCGTAGCGGCAGATTCACCCCTCCACTTT; CDR3: CASSVAADSPLHF
length: 16; J: TRBJ1-2; size: .; V: TRBV3-1; D: TRBD1; DNA: TGTGCCAGCAGGTCCCTCATGACAGGGCCCTTCTATGGCTACACCTTC; CDR3: CASRSLMTGPFYGYTF
length: 11; J: TRBJ1-2; size: many; V: TRBV3-1; D: .; DNA: TGTGCCAGCAGCCCTGGCAGAAGCTACACCTTC; CDR3: CASSPGRSYTF
length: 16; J: TRBJ2-2; size: .; V: TRBV9; D: TRBD1; DNA: TGTGCCAGCAGCAGCGGACAGGGGGCATACACCGGGGAGCTGTTTTTT; CDR3: CASSSGQGAYTGELFF
length: 14; J: TRBJ2-7; size: .; V: TRBV18; D: TRBD1; DNA: TGTGCCAGCTCACCCGAGGGACAGGTGGGCGAGCAGTACTTC; CDR3: CASSPEGQVGEQYF
length: 16; J: TRBJ2-2; size: .; V: TRBV5-1; D: TRBD2; DNA: TGCGCCAGCAGCCCTGATGGCGGGGGGCCAACCGGGGAGCTGTTTTTT; CDR3: CASSPDGGGPTGELFF
length: 16; J: TRBJ2-6; size: .; V: TRBV18; D: TRBD1; DNA: TGTGCCAGCTCCCTGACAGGGGAGTCTGGGGCCAACGTCCTGACTTTC; CDR3: CASSLTGESGANVLTF
length: 15; J: TRBJ2-5; size: many; V: TRBV7-7; D: .; DNA: TGTGCCAGCAGCTTAGCGGGGGGCAGGGAGGAGACCCAGTACTTC; CDR3: CASSLAGGREETQYF
length: 15; J: TRBJ2-3; size: once; V: TRBV20-1; D: TRBD2; DNA: TGCAGTGCTAGAAGACTAGCGGGGGCCACAGATACGCAGTATTTT; CDR3: CSARRLAGATDTQYF
length: 11; J: TRBJ1-1; size: once; V: TRBV20-1; D: TRBD1; DNA: TGCAGTGCAAGAGACAGGGGCGAAGCTTTCTTT; CDR3: CSARDRGEAFF
length: 12; J: TRBJ1-1; size: .; V: TRBV6-5; D: .; DNA: TGTGCCAGCAGTAGAGGGAACACTGAAGCTTTCTTT; CDR3: CASSRGNTEAFF
length: 16; J: TRBJ2-5; size: .; V: TRBV5-1; D: .; DNA: TGCGCCAGCAGCTTGATCCCCCCAGGGTTCGGGGAGACCCAGTACTTC; CDR3: CASSLIPPGFGETQYF
length: 14; J: TRBJ2-7; size: few; V: TRBV2; D: TRBD1; DNA: TGTGCCAGCAGTGAAGGGACAGGGTATTCCGAGCAGTACTTC; CDR3: CASSEGTGYSEQYF
length: 14; J: TRBJ2-1; size: .; V: TRBV7-2; D: TRBD2; DNA: TGTGCCAGCGGCCTAGCGGGGGGACCCAATGAGCAGTTCTTC; CDR3: CASGLAGGPNEQFF
length: 16; J: TRBJ2-5; size: .; V: TRBV20-1; D: TRBD2; DNA: TGCAGTGCTAACAGGCTAGCGGGGGGGCCACGGGAGACCCAGTACTTC; CDR3: CSANRLAGGPRETQYF
length: 14; J: TRBJ1-2; size: .; V: TRBV5-5; D: .; DNA: TGTGCCAGCAGCCAGCAGGGCCGAAACTATGGCTACACCTTC; CDR3: CASSQQGRNYGYTF
length: 15; J: TRBJ1-2; size: .; V: TRBV6-5; D: TRBD1; DNA: TGTGCCAGCACATCGTCAGGGGGCAAAAACTATGGCTACACCTTC; CDR3: CASTSSGGKNYGYTF
length: 11; J: TRBJ2-5; size: .; V: TRBV20-1; D: .; DNA: TGCAGTGCTAGTCCGGCAGAGACCCAGTACTTC; CDR3: CSASPAETQYF
length: 13; J: TRBJ2-5; size: few; V: TRBV24-1; D: .; DNA: TGTGCCACCGGTTCGGGGGCTCAAGAGACCCAGTACTTC; CDR3: CATGSGAQETQYF
length: 12; J: TRBJ2-5; size: .; V: TRBV7-2; D: .; DNA: TGTGCCAGCAGCCAATATGCGGAGACCCAGTACTTC; CDR3: CASSQYAETQYF
length: 17; J: TRBJ1-5; size: .; V: TRBV6-2/TRBV6-3; D: .; DNA: TGTGCCAGCAGTTACCAAGGGAGCCGGGGAGGCAATCAGCCCCAGCATTTT; CDR3: CASSYQGSRGGNQPQHF
length: 11; J: TRBJ1-2; size: few; V: TRBV20-1; D: TRBD1; DNA: TGCAGTGCTATCGACAGGGGCGGCTACACCTTC; CDR3: CSAIDRGGYTF
length: 15; J: TRBJ2-3; size: .; V: TRBV5-1; D: .; DNA: TGCGCCAGCAGCTTTTCGGACGGAAGCACAGATACGCAGTATTTT; CDR3: CASSFSDGSTDTQYF
length: 14; J: TRBJ2-2; size: .; V: TRBV9; D: .; DNA: TGTGCCAGCAGCGTGCAGGGAGTGTCCGGGGAGCTGTTTTTT; CDR3: CASSVQGVSGELFF
length: 16; J: TRBJ2-7; size: once; V: TRBV11-2; D: TRBD1; DNA: TGTGCCAGCAGACAACCGGGACAGGGCAGCTCCTACGAGCAGTACTTC; CDR3: CASRQPGQGSSYEQYF
length: 16; J: TRBJ1-2; size: .; V: TRBV27; D: .; DNA: TGTGCCAGCAGTCCTGGCGGAGGGAGGCTTAACTATGGCTACACCTTC; CDR3: CASSPGGGRLNYGYTF
length: 12; J: TRBJ1-4; size: .; V: TRBV20-1; D: .; DNA: TGCAGTGTGAGGGGGGTAGATGAAAAACTGTTTTTT; CDR3: CSVRGVDEKLFF
length: 14; J: TRBJ2-7; size: .; V: TRBV7-2; D: .; DNA: TGTGCCAGCAGCCCTGGGACTCCCCGGGCGGCCCAGTACTTC; CDR3: CASSPGTPRAAQYF
length: 17; J: TRBJ2-1; size: .; V: TRBV7-2; D: .; DNA: TGTGCCATCAGTGAGAGGGTAGCGGTCAGCTCCTACAATGAGCAGTTCTTC; CDR3: CAISERVAVSSYNEQFF
length: 14; J: TRBJ1-2; size: few; V: TRBV28; D: .; DNA: TGTGCCAGCAGGGAAATCAGCGGCTTCTATGGCTACACCTTC; CDR3: CASREISGFYGYTF